The clone carrying this T cell receptor beta chain was detected only a few times. Its antigen is still unknown. Sequencing was performed with immunoSEQ multiplex PCR; in TCRdb, only in-frame clones are kept and a portion is missing. The sample has roughly 6,200 clones; 76% are singletons. The CDR3 length is 14 residues. Germline values: CDR1 MNHNY, CDR2 SVGAGI (reference sequence). With 6 bases clipped from V and 5 bases from J, the junction kept 4 bases outside the gene matches. This sample is part of a study of tumor-infiltrating lymphocytes in localized non-small cell lung cancer. Turning to the study itself: Patients included smokers and never-smokers with various histologies, some sampled after neoadjuvant chemotherapy. Study results and limitations: No T-cell fraction difference was seen between IM1 and IM2 tumors.

The specimen sequenced was uninvolved lung tissue not adjacent to the tumor. The V call is TRBV6-6, the J call TRBJ2-3, with 11 positions matching TRBD2. The source of this sequence is a human donor with non-small cell lung cancer. This CDR3 reads CASRITSGGDTQYF. The CDR3 DNA follows: TGTGCCAGCAGAATTACTAGCGGGGGAGATACGCAGTATTTT.